This T cell receptor (beta chain) was sequenced during a study of neoadjuvant nivolumab and ipilimumab in lung cancer (dated by TCRdb to between 2020 and 2021). About the full investigation: Intravenous nivolumab was dosed at 3 mg/kg on days 1, 15 and 29, and in the combination arm ipilimumab 1 mg/kg was added on day 1 only. The major pathologic response (MPR) rate in the intention-to-treat population in each study arm was designated as the primary trial endpoint. In the trial, 45 or so patients with operable NSCLC were treated, of whom around 23 were randomized to nivolumab monotherapy and around 20 to nivolumab plus ipilimumab. TCR repertoires in pretherapy (baseline) peripheral blood were compared with TCR repertoires in tumors resected at surgery after neoadjuvant immune checkpoint blockade. Seven patients had matched pretherapy and resected tumor pairs analyzed, with four treated with nivolumab and three with nivolumab plus ipilimumab. Overall results and qualifications from the work: No significant correlation was found between TCR clonality and pathologic tumor regression, and only a single major-pathologic-response sample was available for the analysis of TCR clonality versus pathologic tumor regression. Compared with tumor-adjacent uninvolved lung, resected tumors had greater TCR richness and clonality, and increases showed up in more of the dual-therapy-treated tumors. From pretherapy to surgery, increases in tumor T-cell richness and clonality were observed in three of three dual-therapy tumors but in only two of four nivolumab-treated tumors. A positive correlation was observed between pretherapy blood TCR richness and richness in tumors resected after neoadjuvant therapy (Spearman R ~ 0.82). TCR sequencing was performed in a small number of samples.

A remark on this clone: It lacks a known antigen. Base-call qualities are not available, and no considerably larger clone is one nucleotide away.

The CDR3 runs 13 residues from the cysteine to the phenylalanine. Of the read, only the CDR3 DNA is kept; its 39 bases are in frame from base 1. CDR1 is given as MDHEN and CDR2 as SYDVKM, both from the germline V gene. Deletion took 4 bases off V and 3 bases off J, with a span of 10 bases between the germline ends. Receptors were amplified or captured by the immunoSEQ multiplex PCR assay. Concerning the study's data processing: Repertoires were summarized by richness and clonality, and significantly expanded and contracted clones were identified between pre- and post-therapy samples. The table comes from immuneACCESS by way of TCRdb, which keeps in-frame sequences with V and J called. Part of the clones is missing from these tables; in studies checked, under half for an unresolved V gene and the rest for unknown reasons. Clone size and V and J calls were adopted from that table, with D and trimming inferred from the DNA. The sample table records around 10,000 clones; around 81% of these occur just once. The ten largest clones capture about 3.5% of the sample.

The time point label corresponds to: pretherapy, before neoadjuvant immune checkpoint inhibitors. Samples were obtained from the phase 2 randomized NEOSTAR trial, in which neoadjuvant nivolumab or nivolumab plus ipilimumab followed by surgery was tested in operable NSCLC. This receptor chain uses TRBV28 and TRBJ2-7; a tentative D call is TRBD1 (5 bases match). This sequence originates from an adult with non-small cell lung cancer. The source was peripheral blood, collected before neoadjuvant nivolumab, alone or with ipilimumab. The DNA reads TGTGCCAGCAGTTCGGCAGACAGCTACGAGCAGTACTTC. Its amino acids are CASSSADSYEQYF.